The 5 T cell receptor beta chains below all came from one sample that was sequenced in a study of blood T cells in healthy people across ages. PCR was performed a second time for about 7 to 11 cycles using a sample-barcoded 5' primer and a J-beta primer mix. TCRdb re-derived calls from the 5' RACE reads in MiXCR, one entry per CDR3 protein. This sample has 1,100,000 or so distinct CDR3 sequences, with over 35% found just once. Sequences were obtained from blood. Receptors originate from a woman aged 60 to 75 in good health.

The chain has TRBV5-4 and TRBJ2-7; TRBD1 agrees at 9 bases. V was pared by 4 bases and J by 5 bases, with 13 bases of the junction left unmatched. The CDR3 spans 16 residues. CDR1 and CDR2 (germline): SGHNT, YYREEE (reference sequence). DNA for the CDR3: TGTGCCAGCAGCCCCCAGGCCGCGACAGGGGGGAACGAGCAGTACTTC. It specifies CASSPQAATGGNEQYF.

The chain links TRBV11-2 to TRBJ2-1; the match to TRBD2 covers 9 bases. The CDR3 consists of 15 residues. The V segment lost 4 bases and the J segment 7 bases; nucleotides outside the gene matches: 8. From germline, CDR1 is SGHAT and CDR2 FQNNGV. CDR3 residues: CASSSFSGRGNEQFF. CDR3 in DNA: TGTGCCAGCAGCTCGTTTAGCGGGAGAGGGAATGAGCAGTTCTTC.

This clonotype has only a few counts. The CDR3 DNA reads as TGTGCCAGCACTAGTTCAGAGACCCAGTACTTC. This gives the protein CASTSSETQYF. The chain carries TRBV7-9 and TRBJ2-5; D remains ambiguous. Germline CDR1 is SEHNR and CDR2 is FQNEAQ (reference sequence). The CDR3 consists of 11 residues. Trimming removed 7 bases from V and 4 bases from J, with 7 bases in between.

The V gene is TRBV29-1, the J gene TRBJ1-2; D remains ambiguous. V lost 4 bases and J 7 bases, leaving 10 bases between the germline ends. Germline lookup yields CDR1 SQVTM and CDR2 ANQGSEA. The CDR3 is 11 amino acids. The DNA of the CDR3 is TGCAGCGTTGGGGCATCAGGTGGCTACACCTTC. This gives the protein CSVGASGGYTF.

This clonotype was seen a handful of times. The chain carries TRBV7-3 and TRBJ2-3; TRBD2 aligns across 10 bases. From germline, CDR1 is SGHTA and CDR2 FQGTGA. The CDR3 is 16 amino acids. V was clipped by 5 bases and J by 2 bases; unmatched bases: 7. CDR3 protein: CASSQESGRATDTQYF. CDR3 sequence (DNA): TGTGCCAGCAGCCAAGAAAGCGGGAGGGCCACAGATACGCAGTATTTT.